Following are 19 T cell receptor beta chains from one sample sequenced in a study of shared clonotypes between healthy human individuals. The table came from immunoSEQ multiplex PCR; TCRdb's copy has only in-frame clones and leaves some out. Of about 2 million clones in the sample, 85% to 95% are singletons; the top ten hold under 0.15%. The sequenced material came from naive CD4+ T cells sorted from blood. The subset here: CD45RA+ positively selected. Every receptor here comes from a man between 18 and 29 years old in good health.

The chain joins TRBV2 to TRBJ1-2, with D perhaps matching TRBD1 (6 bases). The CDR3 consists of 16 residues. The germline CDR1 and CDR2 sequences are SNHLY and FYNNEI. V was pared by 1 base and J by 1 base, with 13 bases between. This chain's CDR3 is CASSEGWTDYNYGYTF. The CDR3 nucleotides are TGTGCCAGCAGTGAAGGATGGACAGACTATAACTATGGCTACACCTTC.

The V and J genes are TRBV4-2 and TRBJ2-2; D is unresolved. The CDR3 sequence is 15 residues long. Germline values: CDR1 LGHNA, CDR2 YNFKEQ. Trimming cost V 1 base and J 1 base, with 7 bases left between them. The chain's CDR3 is CASSQVTGNTGELFF. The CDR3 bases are TGTGCCAGCAGCCAAGTGACTGGGAACACCGGGGAGCTGTTTTTT.

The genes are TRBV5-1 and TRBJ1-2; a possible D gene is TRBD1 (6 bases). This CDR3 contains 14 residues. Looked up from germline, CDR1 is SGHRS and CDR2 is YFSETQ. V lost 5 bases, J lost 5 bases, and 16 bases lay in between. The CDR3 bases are TGCGCCAGCAGAAATGTGGGGGGCGAGTATGGCTACACCTTC. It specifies CASRNVGGEYGYTF.

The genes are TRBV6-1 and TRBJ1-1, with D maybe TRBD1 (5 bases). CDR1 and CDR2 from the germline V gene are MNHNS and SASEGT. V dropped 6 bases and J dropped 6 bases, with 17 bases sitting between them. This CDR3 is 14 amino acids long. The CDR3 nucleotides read TGTGCCAGCAGCTATGGGGGGGTAGTGGCTGAAGCTTTCTTT. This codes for CASSYGGVVAEAFF.

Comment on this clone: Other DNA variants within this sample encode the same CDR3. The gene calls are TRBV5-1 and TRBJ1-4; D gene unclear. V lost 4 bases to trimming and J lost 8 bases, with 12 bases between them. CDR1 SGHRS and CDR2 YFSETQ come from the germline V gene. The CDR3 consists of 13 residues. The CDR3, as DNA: TGCGCCAGCAGCCCCGGGCTGGACGAAAAACTGTTTTTT. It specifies CASSPGLDEKLFF. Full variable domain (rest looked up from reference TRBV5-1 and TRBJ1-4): KAGVTQTPRYLIKTRGQQVTLSCSPISGHRSVSWYQQTPGQGLQFLFEYFSETQRNKGNFPGRFSGRQFSNSRSEMNVSTLELGDSALYLCASSPGLDEKLFFGSGTQLSVL.

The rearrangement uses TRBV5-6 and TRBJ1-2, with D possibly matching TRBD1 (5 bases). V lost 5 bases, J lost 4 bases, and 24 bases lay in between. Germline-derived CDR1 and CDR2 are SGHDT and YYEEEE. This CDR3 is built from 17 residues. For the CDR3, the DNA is TGTGCCAGCAGGGCCTCCGGGACCCCAAAAAGGGGCTATGGCTACACCTTC. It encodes CASRASGTPKRGYGYTF.

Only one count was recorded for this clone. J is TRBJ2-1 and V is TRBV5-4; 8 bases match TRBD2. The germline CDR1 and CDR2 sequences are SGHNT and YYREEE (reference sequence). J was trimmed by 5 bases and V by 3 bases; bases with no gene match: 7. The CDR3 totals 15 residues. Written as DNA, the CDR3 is TGTGCCAGCAGCTCGGCAGCTAGCGGGCACAATGAGCAGTTCTTC. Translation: CASSSAASGHNEQFF.

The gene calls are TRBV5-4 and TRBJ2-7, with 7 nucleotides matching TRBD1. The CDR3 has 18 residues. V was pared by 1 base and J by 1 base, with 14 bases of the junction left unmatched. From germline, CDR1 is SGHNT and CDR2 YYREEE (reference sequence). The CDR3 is CASSLKLGRQGTSYEQYF. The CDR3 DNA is TGTGCCAGCAGCTTGAAGTTAGGGCGACAGGGCACATCCTACGAGCAGTACTTC. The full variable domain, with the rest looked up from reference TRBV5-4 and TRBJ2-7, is ETGVTQSPTHLIKTRGQQVTLRCSSQSGHNTVSWYQQALGQGPQFIFQYYREEENGRGNFPPRFSGLQFPNYSSELNVNALELDDSALYLCASSLKLGRQGTSYEQYFGPGTRLTVT.

The DNA of the CDR3 is TGTGCCAGCAGCTTTAGGGCAGGGTATTCACCCCTCCACTTT. Amino acid sequence: CASSFRAGYSPLHF. This chain links TRBV5-6 with TRBJ1-6; possible D gene TRBD1, 5 bases. The V gene lost 2 bases and the J gene lost 8 bases, with 11 bases spanning the gap. This CDR3 is built from 14 residues. Germline CDR1 SGHDT, CDR2 YYEEEE.

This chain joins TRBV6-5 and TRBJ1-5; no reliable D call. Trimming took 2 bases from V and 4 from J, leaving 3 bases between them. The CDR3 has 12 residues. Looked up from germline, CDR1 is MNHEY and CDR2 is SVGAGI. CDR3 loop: CASSYHNQPQHF. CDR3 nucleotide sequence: TGTGCCAGCAGTTACCATAATCAGCCCCAGCATTTT.

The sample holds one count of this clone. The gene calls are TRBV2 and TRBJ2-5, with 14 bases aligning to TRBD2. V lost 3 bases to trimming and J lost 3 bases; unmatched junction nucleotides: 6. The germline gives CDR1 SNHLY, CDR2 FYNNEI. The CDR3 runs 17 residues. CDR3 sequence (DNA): TGTGCCAGCAGTGACCAATCGGGACTAGCGGGGGAAGAGACCCAGTACTTC. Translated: CASSDQSGLAGEETQYF.

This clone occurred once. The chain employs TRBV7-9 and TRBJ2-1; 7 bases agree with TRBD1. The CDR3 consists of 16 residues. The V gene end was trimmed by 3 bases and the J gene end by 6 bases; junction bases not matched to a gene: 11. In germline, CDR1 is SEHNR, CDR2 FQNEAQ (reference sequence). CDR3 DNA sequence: TGTGCCAGCAGCTTGTTAAAGGCAGGGGGTTTCAATGAGCAGTTCTTC. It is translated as CASSLLKAGGFNEQFF.

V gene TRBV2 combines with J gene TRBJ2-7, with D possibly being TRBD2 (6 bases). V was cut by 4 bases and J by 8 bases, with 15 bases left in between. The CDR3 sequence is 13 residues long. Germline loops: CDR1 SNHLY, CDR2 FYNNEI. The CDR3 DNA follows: TGTGCCAGCAGTGTAGCGGACTCAAGGCAGCAGTACTTC. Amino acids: CASSVADSRQQYF.

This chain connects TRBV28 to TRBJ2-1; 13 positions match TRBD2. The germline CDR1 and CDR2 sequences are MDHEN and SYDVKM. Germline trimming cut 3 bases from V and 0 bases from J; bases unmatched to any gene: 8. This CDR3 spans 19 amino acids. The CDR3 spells CASSFLGTSGVLSYNEQFF. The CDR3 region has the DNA TGTGCCAGCAGTTTTCTCGGGACTAGCGGGGTCCTCTCCTACAATGAGCAGTTCTTC.

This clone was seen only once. The CDR3 DNA reads as TGTGCCAGCAGTTTATCCGGGGGGAACACTGAAGCTTTCTTT. It translates to CASSLSGGNTEAFF. The chain links TRBV28 to TRBJ1-1, with a possible D match to TRBD1 (5 bases). This CDR3 region has 14 residues. In germline, CDR1 is MDHEN, CDR2 SYDVKM. Trimming shortened V by 1 base and J by 1 base, and 7 bases separated the two germline ends.

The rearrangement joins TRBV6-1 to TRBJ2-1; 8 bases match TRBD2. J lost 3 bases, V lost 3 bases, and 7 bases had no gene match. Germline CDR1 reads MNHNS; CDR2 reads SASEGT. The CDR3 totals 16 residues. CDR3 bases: TGTGCCAGCAGTGATATGTCGGGAGGGGTCTACAATGAGCAGTTCTTC. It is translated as CASSDMSGGVYNEQFF.

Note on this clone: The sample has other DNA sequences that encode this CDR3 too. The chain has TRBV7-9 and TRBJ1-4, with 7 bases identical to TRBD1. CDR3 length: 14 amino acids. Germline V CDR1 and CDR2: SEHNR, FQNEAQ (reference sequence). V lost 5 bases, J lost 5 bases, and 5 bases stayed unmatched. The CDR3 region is CASSRDRLNEKLFF. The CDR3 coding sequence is TGTGCCAGCAGCCGGGACAGACTAAATGAAAAACTGTTTTTT.

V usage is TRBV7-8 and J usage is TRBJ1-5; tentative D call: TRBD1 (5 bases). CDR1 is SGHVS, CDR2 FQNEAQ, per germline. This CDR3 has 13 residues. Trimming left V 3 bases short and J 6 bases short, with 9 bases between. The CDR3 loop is CASSLGEVQPQHF. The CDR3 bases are TGTGCCAGCAGCTTGGGGGAGGTTCAGCCCCAGCATTTT.

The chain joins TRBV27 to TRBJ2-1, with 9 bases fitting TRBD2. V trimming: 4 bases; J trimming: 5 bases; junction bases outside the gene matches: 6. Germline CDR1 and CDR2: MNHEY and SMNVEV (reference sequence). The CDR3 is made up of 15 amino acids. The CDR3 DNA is TGTGCCAGCAGTTCCCTAGCGGGGCTAAACAATGAGCAGTTCTTC. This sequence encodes CASSSLAGLNNEQFF.